Listed below are T cell receptor beta chains from one sample, sequenced in a study of T-cell reconstitution after alpha-beta-depleted transplantation in children. TCRdb fed the PCR reads into MiXCR, producing one record per CDR3 protein. This sample carries 750,000 to 950,000 distinct CDR3 sequences, roughly 15% of them seen once, and the ten largest clones take about 5%. The sequencing used PBMCs, mostly from graft donor cells, collected 360 days after TCRalphabeta/CD19-depleted stem cell transplant. These receptors came from a male patient under 18 who had a stem cell transplant for acute lymphoblastic leukemia, so the T cells may come from the graft donor. CDR3s include the opening cysteine and the closing phenylalanine or tryptophan. The D gene is left open where the match is weak. Clone size is given for some rows only: seen once, a few or many times, or a class if the clone is expanded.

V gene: TRBV7-9
J gene: TRBJ2-3
D gene: -
clone size: few
CDR3 DNA: TGTGCCAGCAGCTTAGCATCGGCGGATACGCAGTATTTT
CDR3 protein: CASSLASADTQYF

V gene: TRBV7-2
J gene: TRBJ2-6
D gene: -
clone size: -
CDR3 DNA: TGTGCCAGCAGGCCCTTTCTGGCCACTGGGGCCAACGTCCTGACTTTC
CDR3 protein: CASRPFLATGANVLTF

V gene: TRBV12-3/TRBV12-4
J gene: TRBJ2-7
D gene: -
clone size: many
CDR3 DNA: TGTGCCAGCAGTTTGTCTCGGCTAGTCTACGAGCAGTACTTC
CDR3 protein: CASSLSRLVYEQYF

V gene: TRBV15
J gene: TRBJ2-1
D gene: -
clone size: -
CDR3 DNA: TGTGCCACCAGCAGAGATCGGGCGGCTAGCTACAATGAGCAGTTCTTC
CDR3 protein: CATSRDRAASYNEQFF

V gene: TRBV12-3/TRBV12-4
J gene: TRBJ2-7
D gene: -
clone size: -
CDR3 DNA: TGTGCCAGCAGTTTTGGGGCGCCGCAGTACTTC
CDR3 protein: CASSFGAPQYF

V gene: TRBV5-1
J gene: TRBJ2-3
D gene: -
clone size: -
CDR3 DNA: TGCGCCAGCAGCTTGTTTTCTAGCGCCACAGATACGCAGTATTTT
CDR3 protein: CASSLFSSATDTQYF

V gene: TRBV12-3/TRBV12-4
J gene: TRBJ2-7
D gene: -
clone size: -
CDR3 DNA: TGTGCCAGCAGTTTGATGGGGGGCTCAGGACACGAGCAGTACTTC
CDR3 protein: CASSLMGGSGHEQYF

V gene: TRBV7-2
J gene: TRBJ2-7
D gene: -
clone size: -
CDR3 DNA: TGTGCCAGCAGCTTGCACTTCGATCAGGCTGGCCCTTCCCGCGTCCACGAGCAGTACTTC
CDR3 protein: CASSLHFDQAGPSRVHEQYF

V gene: TRBV15
J gene: TRBJ2-7
D gene: -
clone size: few
CDR3 DNA: TGTGCCACCAGCAGCAGGGACTCCCCGGTGGACGAGCAGTACTTC
CDR3 protein: CATSSRDSPVDEQYF

V gene: TRBV10-3
J gene: TRBJ2-7
D gene: -
clone size: few
CDR3 DNA: TGTGCCATCAGTGAAGGGCAGCCCTACGAGCAGTACTTC
CDR3 protein: CAISEGQPYEQYF

V gene: TRBV12-5
J gene: TRBJ2-3
D gene: -
clone size: few
CDR3 DNA: TGTGCTAGTGGTTCGAGGGATACGCAGTATTTT
CDR3 protein: CASGSRDTQYF

V gene: TRBV4-1
J gene: TRBJ1-5
D gene: -
clone size: -
CDR3 DNA: TGCGCCAGCAGCCTACCTGGGGGGGGACGAAATCAGCCCCAGCATTTT
CDR3 protein: CASSLPGGGRNQPQHF

V gene: TRBV13
J gene: TRBJ2-7
D gene: -
clone size: few
CDR3 DNA: TGTGCCAGCAGCTTCCGAAGCGACGAGCAGTACTTC
CDR3 protein: CASSFRSDEQYF

V gene: TRBV5-1
J gene: TRBJ2-2
D gene: TRBD2
clone size: few
CDR3 DNA: TGCGCCAGCAGCTTCGGCACTAGCGGGAGTAGCGGGGAGCTGTTTTTT
CDR3 protein: CASSFGTSGSSGELFF

V gene: TRBV6-1
J gene: TRBJ2-7
D gene: -
clone size: few
CDR3 DNA: TGTGCCAGCAGTCCCGGGACAAGAGACTACGAGCAGTACTTC
CDR3 protein: CASSPGTRDYEQYF

V gene: TRBV4-1
J gene: TRBJ1-4
D gene: -
clone size: -
CDR3 DNA: TGCGCCAGCAGCCAGTCGGAGAGGGGTTGGGCTAATGAAAAACTGTTTTTT
CDR3 protein: CASSQSERGWANEKLFF

V gene: TRBV10-3
J gene: TRBJ2-3
D gene: TRBD2
clone size: few
CDR3 DNA: TGTGCCATCAAGGGGAGATTAAGCGGGAAGGAGTATTTT
CDR3 protein: CAIKGRLSGKEYF

V gene: TRBV7-6
J gene: TRBJ2-1
D gene: -
clone size: -
CDR3 DNA: TGTGCCAGCAGCTTACCCCGTACGGGAGATCCCTCCTACAATGAGCAGTTCTTC
CDR3 protein: CASSLPRTGDPSYNEQFF

V gene: TRBV11-2
J gene: TRBJ2-2
D gene: TRBD2
clone size: -
CDR3 DNA: TGTGCCAGCAGCTCCACTGGGGTAAAACTAGCGGGGCACACCGGGGAGCTGTTTTTT
CDR3 protein: CASSSTGVKLAGHTGELFF

V gene: TRBV14
J gene: TRBJ2-1
D gene: TRBD2
clone size: once
CDR3 DNA: TGTGCCAGCAGCCAACCCACTGGACTAGCAGTTTACAATGAGCAGTTCTTC
CDR3 protein: CASSQPTGLAVYNEQFF

V gene: TRBV20-1
J gene: TRBJ1-5
D gene: TRBD1
clone size: few
CDR3 DNA: TGCAGTGCTAGAATTATGACAGGGCATCAGCCCCAGCATTTT
CDR3 protein: CSARIMTGHQPQHF

V gene: TRBV9
J gene: TRBJ1-5
D gene: -
clone size: few
CDR3 DNA: TGTGCCAGCAGCGTAGTCTCATCTGGGGGGCCCCAGCATTTT
CDR3 protein: CASSVVSSGGPQHF

V gene: TRBV5-1
J gene: TRBJ2-1
D gene: -
clone size: many
CDR3 DNA: TGCGCCAGCAGCTTATCGGAAGGGTCCAATGAGCAGTTCTTC
CDR3 protein: CASSLSEGSNEQFF

V gene: TRBV5-1
J gene: TRBJ2-1
D gene: -
clone size: -
CDR3 DNA: TGCGCCAGCAGCTCCTCCCCTTGGCGTTCACACAATGAGCAGTTCTTC
CDR3 protein: CASSSSPWRSHNEQFF

V gene: TRBV5-1
J gene: TRBJ2-7
D gene: -
clone size: once
CDR3 DNA: TGCGCCAGCAGCACCCCTACAGGGAACTCCTACGAGCAGTACTTC
CDR3 protein: CASSTPTGNSYEQYF

V gene: TRBV19
J gene: TRBJ1-1
D gene: -
clone size: -
CDR3 DNA: TGTGCCAGTAGTGTGCCCCGGAGAGGGGCTAGTACTGAAGCTTTCTTT
CDR3 protein: CASSVPRRGASTEAFF

V gene: TRBV5-1
J gene: TRBJ2-7
D gene: -
clone size: few
CDR3 DNA: TGCGCCAGCAGCCCTGTGGGGGGAGTAGTCTACGAGCAGTACTTC
CDR3 protein: CASSPVGGVVYEQYF

V gene: TRBV20-1
J gene: TRBJ2-1
D gene: TRBD2
clone size: -
CDR3 DNA: TGCAGTGCTAGAAGCGGGGCCTACAATGAGCAGTTCTTC
CDR3 protein: CSARSGAYNEQFF

V gene: TRBV18
J gene: TRBJ2-3
D gene: -
clone size: -
CDR3 DNA: TGTGCCAGCTCACCACGAAGGACCCACGAGGGAACGCAGTATTTT
CDR3 protein: CASSPRRTHEGTQYF

V gene: TRBV20-1
J gene: TRBJ2-3
D gene: -
clone size: many
CDR3 DNA: TGCAGTGCTAGGGCTAGCCCCGGGTACCGCACAGATACGCAGTATTTT
CDR3 protein: CSARASPGYRTDTQYF

V gene: TRBV7-9
J gene: TRBJ2-7
D gene: -
clone size: few
CDR3 DNA: TGTGCCTTCTCTGTTCGAGACAGCTCCTACGAGCAGTACTTC
CDR3 protein: CAFSVRDSSYEQYF

V gene: TRBV5-1
J gene: TRBJ2-2
D gene: -
clone size: -
CDR3 DNA: TGCGCCAGCAGTTTGAATCGGCATGGCGTGCAACTCGCGAACACCGGGGAGCTGTTTTTT
CDR3 protein: CASSLNRHGVQLANTGELFF

V gene: TRBV5-1
J gene: TRBJ2-7
D gene: TRBD1
clone size: -
CDR3 DNA: TGCGCCAGCAGCTTGAGGACAGGTGAACGATCGGTCTACGAGCAGTACTTC
CDR3 protein: CASSLRTGERSVYEQYF

V gene: TRBV6-5
J gene: TRBJ2-7
D gene: -
clone size: -
CDR3 DNA: TGTGCCAGCCGAAATGGACAGTCGTACGAGCAGTACTTC
CDR3 protein: CASRNGQSYEQYF

V gene: TRBV7-6
J gene: TRBJ2-7
D gene: TRBD2
clone size: few
CDR3 DNA: TGTGCCAGCAGCTTAGAGACCGGGACTACCTTGTCCTACGAGCAGTACTTC
CDR3 protein: CASSLETGTTLSYEQYF

V gene: TRBV20-1
J gene: TRBJ1-1
D gene: -
clone size: few
CDR3 DNA: TGCAGTGCTAGAGATGGCCCGCCGGAAGCTTTCTTT
CDR3 protein: CSARDGPPEAFF

V gene: TRBV29-1
J gene: TRBJ2-5
D gene: TRBD2
clone size: few
CDR3 DNA: TGCAGCGTTGAAGCTAGCGGGAGTGAGACCCAGTACTTC
CDR3 protein: CSVEASGSETQYF

V gene: TRBV11-1
J gene: TRBJ1-2
D gene: -
clone size: -
CDR3 DNA: TGTGCCAGCAGCTTATCCGGACCAAGCTATGGCTACACCTTC
CDR3 protein: CASSLSGPSYGYTF

V gene: TRBV6-5
J gene: TRBJ2-1
D gene: TRBD2
clone size: -
CDR3 DNA: TGTGCCAGCAGTTACGCGAGCGGGAGGGCCTACAATGAGCAGTTCTTC
CDR3 protein: CASSYASGRAYNEQFF

V gene: TRBV5-1
J gene: TRBJ2-1
D gene: -
clone size: many
CDR3 DNA: TGCGCCAGCAGCTTCCCTCTAAGTGACAGCTCCTACAATGAGCAGTTCTTC
CDR3 protein: CASSFPLSDSSYNEQFF

V gene: TRBV5-1
J gene: TRBJ1-2
D gene: TRBD1
clone size: once
CDR3 DNA: TGCGCCAGCAGCAACGCAAAACGACAGGGCCATGGCTACACCTTC
CDR3 protein: CASSNAKRQGHGYTF

V gene: TRBV5-1
J gene: TRBJ2-3
D gene: -
clone size: -
CDR3 DNA: TGCGCCAGCAGCTTGGGGGACGCCACAGATACGCAGTATTTT
CDR3 protein: CASSLGDATDTQYF

V gene: TRBV5-1
J gene: TRBJ2-3
D gene: -
clone size: few
CDR3 DNA: TGCGCCAGCAGCTTGGCCTGGCGAACAGATACGCAGTATTTT
CDR3 protein: CASSLAWRTDTQYF

V gene: TRBV18
J gene: TRBJ1-1
D gene: -
clone size: few
CDR3 DNA: TGTGCCAGCAGGACCGATCGTGGTTTGAGCACTGAAGCTTTCTTT
CDR3 protein: CASRTDRGLSTEAFF

V gene: TRBV10-2
J gene: TRBJ2-3
D gene: -
clone size: many
CDR3 DNA: TGCGCCAGCAGTGAGAGGGGAGGCGGGCCTATTTACGATACGCAGTATTTT
CDR3 protein: CASSERGGGPIYDTQYF

V gene: TRBV24-1
J gene: TRBJ2-1
D gene: TRBD2
clone size: -
CDR3 DNA: TGTGCCACCAGTGATTTAGTGGCGGGAGAGGGCTATGAGCAGTTCTTC
CDR3 protein: CATSDLVAGEGYEQFF

V gene: TRBV18
J gene: TRBJ2-5
D gene: -
clone size: -
CDR3 DNA: TGTGCCAGCTCACCAGAGGAGGGAGTGCAAGAGACCCAGTACTTC
CDR3 protein: CASSPEEGVQETQYF

V gene: TRBV6-1
J gene: TRBJ2-2
D gene: TRBD1
clone size: few
CDR3 DNA: TGTGCCAGCGATAAGGACAGGGTGAACACCGGGGAGCTGTTTTTT
CDR3 protein: CASDKDRVNTGELFF

V gene: TRBV7-8
J gene: TRBJ2-1
D gene: -
clone size: -
CDR3 DNA: TGTGCCAGCAGCTTAGAAACGAGTCTCCTCTTC
CDR3 protein: CASSLETSLLF

V gene: TRBV19
J gene: TRBJ1-2
D gene: -
clone size: -
CDR3 DNA: TGTGCCAGTAGTTGGGGCGCTGTCTATGGCTACACCTTC
CDR3 protein: CASSWGAVYGYTF

V gene: TRBV5-1
J gene: TRBJ2-5
D gene: -
clone size: -
CDR3 DNA: TGCGCCAGCAGCCGCCGGGACTCAGACCTTAGGTACCAAGAGACCCAGTACTTC
CDR3 protein: CASSRRDSDLRYQETQYF

V gene: TRBV27
J gene: TRBJ2-4
D gene: TRBD1
clone size: few
CDR3 DNA: TGTGCCAGCAGTGTCTACAGGGGTGTCAAAAACATTCAGTACTTC
CDR3 protein: CASSVYRGVKNIQYF